What follows is one TCR beta chain and its context. The data were obtained in a study of blood T cell repertoires in COVID-19. Authors' methods: Researchers report that nucleated cell counts were estimated from reference gene primer amplification. Here immunoSEQ multiplex PCR was the method, and the copy in TCRdb shows in-frame clones only, minus some. That table supplies the V and J calls and clone size; D and trimming were determined from the DNA. The data contain around 72,000 clones, roughly 76% of them singletons. The trim removed 4 bases at V and 4 bases at J, leaving 10 bases unmatched. The CDR3 is 15 residues long. The germline gives CDR1 SGHDN, CDR2 FVKESK.

The source material was peripheral blood. This receptor was obtained from a woman aged 70-85 years with acute or convalescent COVID-19. The chain couples TRBV14 to TRBJ2-7; 7 nucleotides line up with TRBD2. The CDR3 sequence: CASSPMGSGMYEQYF. The CDR3 nucleotides read TGTGCCAGCAGCCCAATGGGCAGCGGGATGTACGAGCAGTACTTC.